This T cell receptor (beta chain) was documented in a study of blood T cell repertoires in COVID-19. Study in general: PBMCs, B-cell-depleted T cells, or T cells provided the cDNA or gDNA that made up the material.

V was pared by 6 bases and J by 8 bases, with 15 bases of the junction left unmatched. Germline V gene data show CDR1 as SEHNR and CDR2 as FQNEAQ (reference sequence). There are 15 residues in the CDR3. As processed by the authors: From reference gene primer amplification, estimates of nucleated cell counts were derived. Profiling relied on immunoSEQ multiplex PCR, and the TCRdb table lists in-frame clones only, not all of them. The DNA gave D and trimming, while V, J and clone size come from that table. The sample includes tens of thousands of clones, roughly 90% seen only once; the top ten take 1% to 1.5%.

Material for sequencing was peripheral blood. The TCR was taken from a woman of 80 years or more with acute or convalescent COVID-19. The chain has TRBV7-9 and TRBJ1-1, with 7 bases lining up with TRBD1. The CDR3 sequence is CASSLTGVLHSEAFF. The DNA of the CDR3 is TGTGCCAGCAGTTTAACAGGGGTACTACACTCCGAAGCTTTCTTT.